One T cell receptor beta chain is described in this entry. Antigen specificity is unknown. TCR alpha and TCR beta cDNA libraries carrying sample barcodes and UMIs came from 5'RACE with constant-segment primers. TCRdb re-analysed the 5' RACE reads in MiXCR, keeping a single row per CDR3 protein. The sample records 85,000 to 120,000 distinct CDR3 sequences, about 17% being singletons. The source of the sample is a study of T-cell memory formation after mild COVID-19. On the study more broadly: The study found TCR clusters largely donor specific.

General study findings and limits: CD8+ contracting clones occupied EMRA, while CD4+ ones occupied mainly CM and EM. The study found balanced CD4/CD8 in clones contracting day 15 to 85 and a CD4+ lean in later expanders.

Trimming shortened V by 3 bases and J by 1 base, and 14 bases separated the two germline ends. The CDR3 loop spans 15 amino acids. From germline, CDR1 is SGDLS and CDR2 YYNGEE. The V and J genes are TRBV9 and TRBJ2-7; D is possibly TRBD1 (6 bases). The material sequenced was PBMCs or a T cell subset sorted from them (not recorded which). This TCR derives from an adult woman who had mild COVID-19 (a few samples of this study predate the infection). Cell type and time point are not known. The CDR3 sequence is CASSGQWTESYEQYF. The DNA of the CDR3 is TGTGCCAGCAGCGGGCAGTGGACAGAATCCTACGAGCAGTACTTC.